This TCR beta chain appears in the sequencing data of a study of CD8+ T cells in alopecia areata. General study results and limits: It was less clear whether patients shared TCRs than it was in mice, possibly because of HLA. While patients received tofacitinib, many expanded lesional clones remained present in scalp and blood.

cDNA reverse transcribed from extracted RNA served as the sequencing template. The repertoire was sequenced with immunoSEQ multiplex PCR; TCRdb's copy has only in-frame clones and lacks some. This table holds around 200,000 clones, around 56% found once. This CDR3 region has 14 residues. Germline CDR1 and CDR2: MDHEN and SYDVKM. V lost 5 bases and J lost 5, with 13 bases in between. As for treatment: oral pan-JAK inhibitor, 5-10 mg twice daily. This clone turned up a few times. Its matching antigen is unknown. This material consisted of CD4+ T cells sorted from blood, taken at week 4, from a patient treated with tofacitinib. This chain links TRBV28 with TRBJ2-1; TRBD1 is a possible D gene (6 bases). This receptor was obtained from a human donor with alopecia areata. CDR3 in amino acids: CASSPSTGHNEQFF. CDR3 nucleotide sequence: TGTGCCAGCAGTCCCTCCACAGGGCACAATGAGCAGTTCTTC.